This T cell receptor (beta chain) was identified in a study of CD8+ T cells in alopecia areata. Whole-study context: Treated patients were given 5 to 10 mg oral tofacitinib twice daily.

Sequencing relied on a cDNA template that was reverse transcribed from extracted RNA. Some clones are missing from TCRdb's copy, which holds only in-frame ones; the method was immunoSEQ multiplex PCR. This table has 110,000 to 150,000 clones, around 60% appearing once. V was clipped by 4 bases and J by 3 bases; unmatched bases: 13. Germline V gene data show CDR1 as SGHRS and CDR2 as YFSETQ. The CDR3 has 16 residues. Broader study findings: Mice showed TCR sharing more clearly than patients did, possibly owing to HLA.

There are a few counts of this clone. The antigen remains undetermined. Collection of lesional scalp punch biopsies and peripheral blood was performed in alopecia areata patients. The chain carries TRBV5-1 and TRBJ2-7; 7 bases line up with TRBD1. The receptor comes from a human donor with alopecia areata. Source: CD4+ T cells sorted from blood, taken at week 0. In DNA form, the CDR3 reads TGCGCCAGCAGCCGGACCCGGGACAGCGGAAACTACGAGCAGTACTTC. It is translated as CASSRTRDSGNYEQYF.